The 23 T cell receptor beta chains given below trace back to one sample, sequenced in a study of T cell responses to AZD1222 COVID-19 vaccine (dated by TCRdb to about 2021). The method was the immunoSEQ multiplex PCR assay. TCRdb's version of the immuneACCESS table is confined to in-frame rearrangements and falls short of the full clone set. An unresolved V gene accounts for under half of the shortfall where checked; the remainder is of unknown origin. The sample table contains some 96,000 clones; only one count was recorded for over 90% of them. About 1.8% of the sample is held by the ten biggest clonotypes. The time point label of this sample denotes: baseline before first vaccination. This sample comprised peripheral blood, obtained on day 0 of AZD1222 vaccination. Source of these receptors: an adult in good health.

V gene TRBV28 combines with J gene TRBJ2-5; D is undetermined. The germline V gene encodes CDR1 MDHEN and CDR2 SYDVKM. V was shortened by 3 bases and J by 5 bases, with 7 bases between the two germline ends. CDR3 length: 12 amino acids. CDR3 loop: CASSLKGETQYF. For the CDR3, the DNA is TGTGCCAGCAGTTTGAAAGGCGAGACCCAGTACTTC.

The count of this clone is one. The gene calls are TRBV7-9 and TRBJ2-2, with D unclear. V lost 2 bases, J lost 0 bases, and 10 bases lay in between. Germline V gene lookup returns CDR1 SEHNR and CDR2 FQNEAQ (reference sequence). The CDR3 has 16 amino acids. CDR3 nucleotide sequence: TGTGCCAGCAGCTTAAGACCGCTTGCGAACACCGGGGAGCTGTTTTTT. Its protein is CASSLRPLANTGELFF. The full variable domain, rest sourced from reference TRBV7-9 and TRBJ2-2, is DTGVSQNPRHKITKRGQNVTFRCDPISEHNRLYWYRQTLGQGPEFLTYFQNEAQLEKSRLLSDRFSAERPKGSFSTLEIQRTEQGDSAMYLCASSLRPLANTGELFFGEGSRLTVL.

The V and J genes are TRBV6-1 and TRBJ1-2; no firm D call. Germline V lookup: CDR1 MNHNS, CDR2 SASEGT. V lost 3 bases and J lost 4, with 12 bases in between. This CDR3 is built from 14 residues. The CDR3 spells CASSDRGNSYGYTF. The CDR3, as DNA: TGTGCCAGCAGTGACAGAGGTAATTCCTATGGCTACACCTTC.

J is TRBJ2-2 and V is TRBV28, with no clear D. The length of the CDR3 is 15 residues. Germline CDR1 is MDHEN and CDR2 is SYDVKM. Trimming stripped 8 bases from V and 6 bases from J, with 19 bases between. The DNA of the CDR3 is TGTGCCAGCTTTAAGGGTCTTACCTACCCCGGGGAGCTGTTTTTT. This codes for CASFKGLTYPGELFF.

This chain connects TRBV21-1 to TRBJ1-5. TRBV21-1 is shown as a pseudogene. The CDR3 has 16 residues. The CDR3 loop reads CASSKGERYSNQPQHF. CDR3 sequence (DNA): TGTGCCAGCAGCAAAGGAGAACGATATAGCAATCAGCCCCAGCATTTT.

This clone appeared a few times. This chain joins TRBV7-8 and TRBJ2-2, with TRBD1 identical over 7 bases. The CDR3 length is 14 residues. The J segment lost 3 bases and the V segment lost 5 bases, leaving 3 bases of the junction unmatched. Germline-derived CDR1 and CDR2 are SGHVS and FQNEAQ. The CDR3 protein is CASSRDRDTGELFF. The CDR3 DNA is TGTGCCAGCAGCCGAGACAGGGACACCGGGGAGCTGTTTTTT.

The chain joins TRBV12-5 to TRBJ2-3, with 7 bases aligning to TRBD2. The germline V gene has CDR1 LGHNT and CDR2 FRNRAP. The CDR3 runs to 12 residues. With V trimmed by 6 bases and J by 8 bases, 5 bases remained unmatched. CDR3 amino acids: CASGPPGGTQYF. In DNA, the CDR3 is TGTGCTAGTGGCCCCCCGGGGGGTACGCAGTATTTT.

The V call is TRBV27, the J call TRBJ2-1; 7 bases match TRBD2. Germline assignment: CDR1 MNHEY and CDR2 SMNVEV (reference sequence). CDR3 length equals 14 residues. V was pared by 3 bases and J by 5 bases, with 4 bases of the junction left unmatched. CDR3 coding DNA: TGTGCCAGCAGTTTGAGTCGGGGGGACAATGAGCAGTTCTTC. It encodes CASSLSRGDNEQFF.

This chain uses TRBV28 with TRBJ1-1; D is possibly TRBD1 (6 bases). Trimming stripped 6 bases from V and 3 bases from J, with 23 bases between. CDR3 length: 17 residues. Germline V gene lookup returns CDR1 MDHEN and CDR2 SYDVKM. CDR3 sequence: CASSPVRGGEKYTEAFF. CDR3 in DNA: TGTGCCAGCAGCCCCGTGCGGGGGGGCGAGAAGTACACTGAAGCTTTCTTT. Using reference TRBV28 and TRBJ1-1 for the parts outside the CDR3, the full variable domain is DVKVTQSSRYLVKRTGEKVFLECVQDMDHENMFWYRQDPGLGLRLIYFSYDVKMKEKGDIPEGYSVSREKKERFSLILESASTNQTSMYLCASSPVRGGEKYTEAFFGQGTRLTVV.

The chain recombines TRBV11-2 with TRBJ2-3, with 9 positions matching TRBD2. Germline values: CDR1 SGHAT, CDR2 FQNNGV. V lost 3 bases and J lost 2; bases outside the gene matches: 6. The CDR3 has 16 amino acids. The CDR3 DNA reads TGTGCCAGCAGCTTCCTACTAGCGGGTTTCACAGATACGCAGTATTTT. The encoded protein is CASSFLLAGFTDTQYF. Full variable domain (missing parts from reference TRBV11-2 and TRBJ2-3): EAGVAQSPRYKIIEKRQSVAFWCNPISGHATLYWYQQILGQGPKLLIQFQNNGVVDDSQLPKDRFSAERLKGVDSTLKIQPAKLEDSAVYLCASSFLLAGFTDTQYFGPGTRLTVL.

A note on this clone: One end of the junction fails to match germline, which may point to a read error. V gene TRBV6-1 combines with J gene TRBJ2-1, with 8 bases matching TRBD2. The CDR3 is made up of 12 amino acids. Germline V gives CDR1 MNHNS, CDR2 SASEGT. CDR3 bases: TGTGCCAGCGGTGAGCGGGAGAATGAGCAGTTCTTC. It is translated as CASGERENEQFF.

This clone was picked up one time. This chain joins TRBV6-5 and TRBJ2-7; D is possibly TRBD1 (5 bases). CDR1 is MNHEY and CDR2 is SVGAGI in the germline V gene. CDR3 length: 14 amino acids. With 3 bases removed from V and 3 bases from J, the gap between germline ends came to 12 bases. CDR3 in DNA: TGTGCCAGCAGTTATGGCAGGGCCGACTACGAGCAGTACTTC. It yields the protein CASSYGRADYEQYF.

The gene calls are TRBV4-2 and TRBJ1-6; D remains ambiguous. Germline CDR1 LGHNA, CDR2 YNFKEQ. This CDR3 has 14 amino acids. V lost 6 bases and J lost 0, with 6 bases in between. The CDR3 is CASRPGSYNSPLHF. The CDR3, as DNA: TGTGCCAGCAGACCAGGCTCCTATAATTCACCCCTCCACTTT.

The rearrangement uses TRBV10-1 and TRBJ2-1; 11 bases line up with TRBD2. V dropped 6 bases and J dropped 5; count of bases not matched to a gene: 6. Germline values: CDR1 WNHNN, CDR2 SYGVQD (reference sequence). The CDR3 is made up of 15 amino acids. In DNA, the CDR3 is TGCGCCAGCAGCCATCCGGGACTAGCGGACAATGAGCAGTTCTTC. Protein sequence: CASSHPGLADNEQFF.

The rearrangement uses TRBV2 and TRBJ1-4; D perhaps matches TRBD1 (5 bases). The germline V gene encodes CDR1 SNHLY and CDR2 FYNNEI. V was shortened by 6 bases and J by 4 bases, with 12 bases between the two germline ends. This CDR3 contains 14 residues. CDR3 DNA sequence: TGTGCCAGCAGCCCGGGACTGAGTAATGAAAAACTGTTTTTT. This sequence encodes CASSPGLSNEKLFF.

This CDR3 reads CASSPDSNTGELFF. The CDR3 DNA sequence: TGTGCCAGCAGCCCAGACAGCAACACCGGGGAGCTGTTTTTT. The chain combines TRBV7-9 with TRBJ2-2, with D possibly being TRBD1 (5 bases). Germline assignment: CDR1 SEHNR and CDR2 FQNEAQ (reference sequence). V was shortened by 5 bases and J by 2 bases, with 9 bases between the two germline ends. The CDR3 loop spans 14 amino acids.

V is TRBV5-6 and J is TRBJ2-5; D may be TRBD1 (6 bases). CDR3 length: 14 residues. CDR1 SGHDT and CDR2 YYEEEE come from the germline V gene. Between the trimmed V and J ends, which lost 7 bases and 1 base, there was a span of 14 bases. The CDR3 spells CASGKGDTQETQYF. CDR3 in DNA: TGTGCCAGCGGCAAAGGGGACACCCAAGAGACCCAGTACTTC.

V gene TRBV30 combines with J gene TRBJ2-7, with D possibly TRBD2 on 7 matching bases. The CDR3 sequence is 12 residues long. In germline, CDR1 is GTSNPN, CDR2 SVGIG (reference sequence). The ends were cut back, 4 bases at V and 7 bases at J, with 14 bases in the middle. Here the CDR3 reads CAWTGLGGEQYF. In DNA form, the CDR3 reads TGTGCCTGGACAGGACTAGGGGGGGAGCAGTACTTC. The whole variable domain, remainder taken from reference TRBV30 and TRBJ2-7, is SQTIHQWPATLVQPVGSPLSLECTVEGTSNPNLYWYRQAAGRGLQLLFYSVGIGQISSEVPQNLSASRPQDRQFILSSKKLLLSDSGFYLCAWTGLGGEQYFGPGTRLTVT.

This rearrangement joins TRBV18 to TRBJ1-5, with a weak D call TRBD1 (6 bases). V lost 2 bases to trimming and J lost 7 bases, with 15 bases between them. The CDR3 is 15 residues long. The germline gives CDR1 KGHSH, CDR2 LQKENI. CDR3 loop: CASSPGSTGLQPQHF. CDR3 bases: TGTGCCAGCTCACCAGGATCCACAGGGCTCCAGCCCCAGCATTTT.

The gene calls are TRBV9 and TRBJ2-7; D is uncertain. Germline V gene sequence: CDR1 SGDLS, CDR2 YYNGEE. The CDR3 sequence is 14 residues long. V lost 2 bases to trimming and J lost 0 bases, with 9 bases between them. This chain's CDR3 is CASSVSQDSYEQYF. The CDR3 nucleotides are TGTGCCAGCAGCGTTAGTCAGGACTCCTACGAGCAGTACTTC.

The chain carries TRBV15 and TRBJ2-5, with D perhaps being TRBD1 or TRBD2 (5 bases each). CDR3 length equals 16 residues. The germline V gene has CDR1 LNHNV and CDR2 YYDKDF (reference sequence). The germline V and J ends were trimmed by 3 bases and 3 bases, with 17 bases remaining between them. The CDR3 loop is CATSSGAGGREETQYF. CDR3 DNA sequence: TGTGCCACCAGCAGCGGGGCTGGGGGACGGGAAGAGACCCAGTACTTC.

The chain employs TRBV6-5 and TRBJ1-1; 7 nucleotides align to TRBD1. V lost 8 bases, J lost 12 bases, and 9 bases stayed unmatched. This CDR3 contains 11 residues. CDR1 is MNHEY, CDR2 SVGAGI, per germline. The CDR3 loop reads CASYQGVMTFF. CDR3 coding DNA: TGTGCCAGCTATCAGGGGGTAATGACTTTCTTT.

The J gene is TRBJ2-3, the V gene TRBV5-1, with 9 nucleotides matching TRBD2. J was trimmed by 4 bases and V by 4 bases; bases with no gene match: 7. The CDR3 runs 15 residues. Germline CDR1 SGHRS, CDR2 YFSETQ. The CDR3 DNA reads TGCGCCAGCAGCGTGGCGGGAGGGCAAGCAGATACGCAGTATTTT. It codes for CASSVAGGQADTQYF.